The T cell receptor (beta chain) described here comes from a study of CD8+CD57+ T cells in acquired aplastic anemia. Overall study context: Mean yield of DNA from sorted CD4+ and CD8+ cells was approximately 3 ug. Findings and caveats of the study: Between patients and controls, CD8+ Simpson's diversity did not vary significantly.

This clonotype was detected ten times or more. Antigen: not known. This CDR3 is built from 12 residues. The ends were cut back, 1 base at V and 4 bases at J, with 5 bases in the middle. CDR1 is LGHDT and CDR2 is YNNKEL in the germline V gene (reference sequence). It was patients with CD8+CD57+ cell expansion by flow cytometry who were chosen for sequencing. Template material for TCR beta VDJ and CDR3 profiling consisted of genomic DNA. MiXCR, applied by TCRdb to the reads, yields one record per CDR3 protein. The sample consists of around 200,000 distinct CDR3 sequences, over 40% of them appearing once.

This clonotype was sampled from a human donor with aplastic anemia. The V and J genes are TRBV3-1 and TRBJ2-7; no clear D. What was sequenced was sorted CD4+, CD8+, or CD8+CD57+ T cells (not recorded which) from PBMCs. The CDR3 loop reads CASSQVSYEQYF. The CDR3 DNA reads TGTGCCAGCAGCCAAGTATCGTACGAGCAGTACTTC.